Listed below are T cell receptor beta chains from one sample, sequenced in a study of patients and donors after allogeneic stem cell transplantation. TCRdb processed the RT-PCR reads anew with MiXCR; each CDR3 protein has one entry. The repertoire has some 10,000 distinct CDR3 sequences, under 25% of them found once; the top ten carry 53%. Sequencing input: blood, either unsorted or a sorted T cell fraction (not recorded which). These receptors originate from a human donor who was either an allogeneic HSCT recipient or a stem cell or donor lymphocyte infusion donor (not recorded which). It is not recorded whose cells these are; they may come from a transplant donor. Both conserved end residues are part of each CDR3. A D gene is named only where the DNA matches it firmly. Size is omitted from some rows. Given values are once, few, many or a class for expanded clones.

>TRBD1|TRBV30|TRBJ1-5|-|14
TGTGCCTGGAGTTCGGGGACAGTAAATCAGCCCCAGCATTTT
CAWSSGTVNQPQHF
>-|TRBV13|TRBJ1-3|few|14
TGTGCCAGCAGTGCTTGGGAGGGGATTGGGACCATATATTTT
CASSAWEGIGTIYF
>TRBD2|TRBV6-2/TRBV6-3|TRBJ2-1|once|15
TGTGCCAGCAGTTACCAACTAGCGGGGGACAATGAGCAGTTCTTC
CASSYQLAGDNEQFF
>-|TRBV10-3|TRBJ1-3|-|15
TGTGCCATCAGTGGACAGGCAACCTCTGGAAACACCATATATTTT
CAISGQATSGNTIYF
>TRBD1|TRBV7-2|TRBJ1-2|few|16
TGTGCCAGCAGCTTAGTAGTACGGACAGGGGGCCTTGGCTACACCTTC
CASSLVVRTGGLGYTF
>-|TRBV30|TRBJ1-1|many|13
TGTGCCTGGGACTTAGGCCAGAACACTGAAGCTTTCTTT
CAWDLGQNTEAFF
>TRBD1|TRBV5-5|TRBJ1-2|many|17
TGTGCCAGCAGCCCCGCATCCCCTGGACAGGGGGCCTATGGCTACACCTTC
CASSPASPGQGAYGYTF
>-|TRBV20-1|TRBJ1-1|-|14
TGCAGTGCCCCCTTACCTCCCGAGAACACTGAAGCTTTCTTT
CSAPLPPENTEAFF
>-|TRBV7-9|TRBJ1-3|few|15
TGTGCCAGCAGCTCCCTGGGGGGGGCTGGAAACACCATATATTTT
CASSSLGGAGNTIYF
>TRBD1|TRBV10-2|TRBJ1-1|-|16
TGCGCCAGCAGTGAGAGGGACAGGGGCTTGAACACTGAAGCTTTCTTT
CASSERDRGLNTEAFF
>-|TRBV7-2|TRBJ2-3|medium-sized|14
TGTGCCAGCAGCCATAGCAGAAGCACAGATACGCAGTATTTT
CASSHSRSTDTQYF
>-|TRBV2|TRBJ1-6|-|15
TGTGCCAGCAGTGGACAAGGGACGAATAATTCACCCCTCCACTTT
CASSGQGTNNSPLHF
>-|TRBV7-2|TRBJ2-7|-|12
TGTGCCAGCAGCCCCACGGGGTTCGAGCAGTACTTC
CASSPTGFEQYF
>-|TRBV19|TRBJ2-1|once|13
TGTGCCAGTACTAGCAATGCGGCTGGGGAGCAGATCTTC
CASTSNAAGEQIF
>-|TRBV18|TRBJ1-2|-|12
TGTGCCAGCTCACCGGACAGTAATGGCTACACCTTC
CASSPDSNGYTF
>TRBD2|TRBV5-6|TRBJ2-2|few|16
TGTGCCAGCAGGTCTTTAGCGGGGCCGAACACCGGGGAGCTGTTTTTT
CASRSLAGPNTGELFF
>-|TRBV11-2|TRBJ1-1|-|16
TGTGCCAGCAGCTTAGGGGAGGTACAGCCGAACACTGAAGCTTTCTTT
CASSLGEVQPNTEAFF